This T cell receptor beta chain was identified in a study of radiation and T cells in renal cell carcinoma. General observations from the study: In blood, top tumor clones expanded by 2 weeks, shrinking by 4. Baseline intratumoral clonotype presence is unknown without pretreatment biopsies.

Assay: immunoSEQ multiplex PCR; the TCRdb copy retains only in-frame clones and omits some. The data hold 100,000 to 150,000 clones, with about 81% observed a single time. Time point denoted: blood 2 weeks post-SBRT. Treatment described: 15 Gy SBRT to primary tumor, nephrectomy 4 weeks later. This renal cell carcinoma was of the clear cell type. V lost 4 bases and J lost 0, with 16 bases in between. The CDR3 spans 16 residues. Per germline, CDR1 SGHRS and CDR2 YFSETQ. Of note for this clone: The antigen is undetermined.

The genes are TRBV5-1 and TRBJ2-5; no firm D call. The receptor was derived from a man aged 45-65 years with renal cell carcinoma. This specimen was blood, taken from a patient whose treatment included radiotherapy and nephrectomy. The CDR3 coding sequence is TGCGCCAGCAGCCCATTCGAAGGAAAGTACCAAGAGACCCAGTACTTC. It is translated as CASSPFEGKYQETQYF.